A selection of T cell receptor beta chains follows, all from one sample in a study of T cell changes during pregnancy in multiple sclerosis. TCRdb keeps only in-frame clones here, not all; method: immunoSEQ multiplex PCR. Of around 100,000 clones in the sample, about nine tenths are singletons; the top ten hold around 2.1%. The sequences come from peripheral blood, collected after pregnancy. The receptor set was obtained from a female donor with multiple sclerosis, enrolled in a pregnancy study. Both conserved end residues are part of each CDR3. The order of the fields is CDR3 protein, CDR3 DNA, D gene, V gene, J gene, clone size. A D gene is named only where the DNA matches it firmly. A row's size may be missing; if present it is once, few, many or a size class.

CDR3 protein: CASSPINRNSPLHF
CDR3 DNA: TGTGCCAGCAGCCCGATAAACCGGAATTCACCCCTCCACTTT
D gene: -
V gene: TRBV28
J gene: TRBJ1-6
clone size: -

CDR3 protein: CASSSQGIYTF
CDR3 DNA: TGTGCCAGCAGTTCCCAGGGAATTTATACCTTC
D gene: -
V gene: TRBV28
J gene: TRBJ1-2
clone size: once

CDR3 protein: CASSPLTSGRNEQFF
CDR3 DNA: TGCGCCAGCAGCCCATTGACTAGCGGGAGGAATGAGCAGTTCTTC
D gene: TRBD2
V gene: TRBV4-1
J gene: TRBJ2-1
clone size: -

CDR3 protein: CASSSTGYEQYF
CDR3 DNA: TGCGCCAGCAGCTCGACAGGCTACGAGCAGTACTTC
D gene: -
V gene: TRBV5-1
J gene: TRBJ2-7
clone size: -

CDR3 protein: CASSLRGGPQHF
CDR3 DNA: TGTGCCAGCAGTTTACGCGGAGGGCCCCAGCATTTT
D gene: -
V gene: TRBV6-5
J gene: TRBJ1-5
clone size: once

CDR3 protein: CAWEPGGYSEAFF
CDR3 DNA: TGTGCCTGGGAACCAGGGGGCTACTCTGAAGCTTTCTTT
D gene: TRBD1
V gene: TRBV30
J gene: TRBJ1-1
clone size: -

CDR3 protein: CAITGTDNSPLHF
CDR3 DNA: TGTGCCATCACCGGGACAGATAATTCACCCCTCCACTTT
D gene: TRBD1
V gene: TRBV10-3
J gene: TRBJ1-6
clone size: -

CDR3 protein: CASSSNTLAGRSYEQYF
CDR3 DNA: TGTGCCAGCAGCTCCAACACACTAGCGGGTCGCTCCTACGAGCAGTACTTC
D gene: TRBD2
V gene: TRBV5-6
J gene: TRBJ2-7
clone size: -

CDR3 protein: CASSGLAGGEEQYF
CDR3 DNA: TGCGCCAGCAGCGGACTAGCGGGGGGGGAAGAGCAGTACTTC
D gene: TRBD2
V gene: TRBV10-2
J gene: TRBJ2-7
clone size: -

CDR3 protein: CASSATGLGTGELFF
CDR3 DNA: TGTGCCAGCAGCGCCACAGGGCTAGGTACCGGGGAGCTGTTTTTT
D gene: -
V gene: TRBV9
J gene: TRBJ2-2
clone size: once

CDR3 protein: CASSLLQGANYGYTF
CDR3 DNA: TGCGCCAGCAGCTTGTTGCAGGGGGCAAACTATGGCTACACCTTC
D gene: TRBD1
V gene: TRBV5-1
J gene: TRBJ1-2
clone size: once

CDR3 protein: CASSLLQGDSPLHF
CDR3 DNA: TGTGCCAGCAGCTTATTACAGGGAGATTCACCCCTCCACTTT
D gene: -
V gene: TRBV7-9
J gene: TRBJ1-6
clone size: many

CDR3 protein: CASSQGQAGYEQYF
CDR3 DNA: TGCGCCAGCAGCCAGGGACAGGCCGGCTACGAGCAGTACTTC
D gene: TRBD1
V gene: TRBV4-3
J gene: TRBJ2-7
clone size: -

CDR3 protein: CASSPSLAGVLETQYF
CDR3 DNA: TGTGCCAGCAGTCCGTCTTTAGCGGGAGTTCTGGAGACCCAGTACTTC
D gene: TRBD2
V gene: TRBV27
J gene: TRBJ2-5
clone size: once

CDR3 protein: CASSVDIRGRDPGELFF
CDR3 DNA: TGTGCCAGCAGCGTAGATATCAGGGGGCGGGATCCCGGGGAGCTGTTTTTT
D gene: TRBD1
V gene: TRBV9
J gene: TRBJ2-2
clone size: -

CDR3 protein: CSVLLSPGQGDIEAFF
CDR3 DNA: TGCAGCGTTCTACTATCACCGGGACAGGGTGATATTGAAGCTTTCTTT
D gene: TRBD1
V gene: TRBV29-1
J gene: TRBJ1-1
clone size: -

CDR3 protein: CASSKIAGGPGGELFF
CDR3 DNA: TGTGCCAGCAGCAAAATAGCGGGAGGGCCAGGCGGGGAGCTGTTTTTT
D gene: TRBD2
V gene: TRBV27
J gene: TRBJ2-2
clone size: -

CDR3 protein: CASSYQRGTDTQYF
CDR3 DNA: TGCGCCAGCAGCTACCAGCGGGGGACAGATACGCAGTATTTT
D gene: TRBD2
V gene: TRBV5-1
J gene: TRBJ2-3
clone size: once

CDR3 protein: CASSFLSGEQYF
CDR3 DNA: TGTGCCAGCAGTTTTCTCAGCGGAGAGCAGTACTTC
D gene: -
V gene: TRBV27
J gene: TRBJ2-7
clone size: -

CDR3 protein: CASSASLAGADTQYF
CDR3 DNA: TGTGCCAGCTCCGCAAGCCTAGCGGGAGCGGATACGCAGTATTTT
D gene: TRBD2
V gene: TRBV7-3
J gene: TRBJ2-3
clone size: -

CDR3 protein: CASSYTGGGRPYEQYF
CDR3 DNA: TGTGCCAGCAGCTACACAGGGGGCGGGAGGCCCTACGAGCAGTACTTC
D gene: -
V gene: TRBV11-2
J gene: TRBJ2-7
clone size: -

CDR3 protein: CASGHPGTGWSGELFF
CDR3 DNA: TGTGCTAGTGGCCATCCCGGGACAGGGTGGTCCGGGGAGCTGTTTTTT
D gene: TRBD1
V gene: TRBV12-5
J gene: TRBJ2-2
clone size: few

CDR3 protein: CASSLVGGGLDEQFF
CDR3 DNA: TGTGCCAGCAGCTTAGTCGGGGGAGGTTTAGATGAGCAGTTCTTC
D gene: -
V gene: TRBV7-2
J gene: TRBJ2-1
clone size: -

CDR3 protein: CASSQVAGGNQPQHF
CDR3 DNA: TGCGCCAGCAGCCAAGTAGCTGGCGGAAATCAGCCCCAGCATTTT
D gene: -
V gene: TRBV4-3
J gene: TRBJ1-5
clone size: once

CDR3 protein: CAWSPRRGTGKNIQYF
CDR3 DNA: TGTGCCTGGAGTCCGCGTAGAGGGACAGGGAAAAACATTCAGTACTTC
D gene: TRBD1
V gene: TRBV30
J gene: TRBJ2-4
clone size: -

CDR3 protein: CASSFGTGEVYTF
CDR3 DNA: TGCGCCAGCAGCTTCGGGACAGGGGAAGTCTACACCTTC
D gene: TRBD1
V gene: TRBV5-1
J gene: TRBJ1-2
clone size: -

CDR3 protein: CASGLEGLPYVLTF
CDR3 DNA: TGTGCTAGTGGTTTGGAGGGACTTCCCTACGTCCTGACTTTC
D gene: -
V gene: TRBV12-5
J gene: TRBJ2-6
clone size: -

CDR3 protein: CASSFTSGSTDTQYF
CDR3 DNA: TGTGCCAGCAGCTTCACTAGCGGAAGCACAGATACGCAGTATTTT
D gene: TRBD2
V gene: TRBV7-3
J gene: TRBJ2-3
clone size: -

CDR3 protein: CASSVQGSNTEAFF
CDR3 DNA: TGTGCCAGCAGTGTCCAGGGGTCCAACACTGAAGCTTTCTTT
D gene: -
V gene: TRBV6-5
J gene: TRBJ1-1
clone size: -

CDR3 protein: CASSLVRDRVVADTQYF
CDR3 DNA: TGTGCCAGCAGTTTAGTACGGGACAGGGTAGTCGCAGATACGCAGTATTTT
D gene: TRBD1
V gene: TRBV28
J gene: TRBJ2-3
clone size: -

CDR3 protein: CSVEDRVVTSGDTQYF
CDR3 DNA: TGCAGCGTTGAAGATCGAGTTGTGACTAGTGGAGATACGCAGTATTTT
D gene: -
V gene: TRBV29-1
J gene: TRBJ2-3
clone size: -

CDR3 protein: CASSLEGAHSPLHF
CDR3 DNA: TGTGCCAGCAGTTTAGAGGGGGCGCATTCACCCCTCCACTTT
D gene: TRBD1
V gene: TRBV27
J gene: TRBJ1-6
clone size: -

CDR3 protein: CASSLASLAGGEQYF
CDR3 DNA: TGCGCCAGCAGCTTGGCCTCACTAGCGGGAGGCGAGCAGTACTTC
D gene: TRBD2
V gene: TRBV5-1
J gene: TRBJ2-7
clone size: -

CDR3 protein: CASSPGNTGELFF
CDR3 DNA: TGTGCCAGCAGTCCAGGGAACACCGGGGAGCTGTTTTTT
D gene: -
V gene: TRBV6-4
J gene: TRBJ2-2
clone size: -

CDR3 protein: CASSPPSGEAQYF
CDR3 DNA: TGTGCCAGCAGTCCCCCTAGCGGGGAGGCCCAGTACTTC
D gene: TRBD2
V gene: TRBV2
J gene: TRBJ2-5
clone size: -

CDR3 protein: CASSVTLGTGSYEQYF
CDR3 DNA: TGTGCCAGCAGCGTAACCCTCGGGACAGGGTCTTACGAGCAGTACTTC
D gene: TRBD1
V gene: TRBV7-2
J gene: TRBJ2-7
clone size: -

CDR3 protein: CASSYSQGAGETQYF
CDR3 DNA: TGTGCCAGCAGTTACTCACAGGGGGCTGGAGAGACCCAGTACTTC
D gene: TRBD1
V gene: TRBV6-5
J gene: TRBJ2-5
clone size: -

CDR3 protein: CASSSPRGRYYYGYTF
CDR3 DNA: TGTGCCAGCAGTTCTCCCAGGGGGCGATACTACTATGGCTACACCTTC
D gene: TRBD1
V gene: TRBV28
J gene: TRBJ1-2
clone size: -

CDR3 protein: CASSPQTGKVSGANVLTF
CDR3 DNA: TGTGCCAGCTCACCACAGACAGGGAAAGTATCTGGGGCCAACGTCCTGACTTTC
D gene: TRBD1
V gene: TRBV18
J gene: TRBJ2-6
clone size: -

CDR3 protein: CASSAYGTTLQETQYF
CDR3 DNA: TGTGCCAGCAGCGCCTACGGGACTACTTTACAAGAGACCCAGTACTTC
D gene: TRBD2
V gene: TRBV7-9
J gene: TRBJ2-5
clone size: -

CDR3 protein: CASSLDRGPGFYGYTF
CDR3 DNA: TGTGCCAGCAGCTTGGACAGGGGGCCAGGATTCTATGGCTACACCTTC
D gene: TRBD1
V gene: TRBV13
J gene: TRBJ1-2
clone size: once